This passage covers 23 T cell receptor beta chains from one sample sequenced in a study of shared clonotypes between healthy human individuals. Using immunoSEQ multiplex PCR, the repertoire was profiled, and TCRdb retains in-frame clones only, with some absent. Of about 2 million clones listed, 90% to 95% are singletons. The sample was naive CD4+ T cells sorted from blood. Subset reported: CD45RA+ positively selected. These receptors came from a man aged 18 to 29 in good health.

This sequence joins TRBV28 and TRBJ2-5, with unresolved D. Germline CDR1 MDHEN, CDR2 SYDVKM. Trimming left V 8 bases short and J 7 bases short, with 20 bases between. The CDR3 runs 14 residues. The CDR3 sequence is CASQQNPQMGTQYF. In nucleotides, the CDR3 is TGTGCCAGCCAACAGAATCCCCAAATGGGGACCCAGTACTTC.

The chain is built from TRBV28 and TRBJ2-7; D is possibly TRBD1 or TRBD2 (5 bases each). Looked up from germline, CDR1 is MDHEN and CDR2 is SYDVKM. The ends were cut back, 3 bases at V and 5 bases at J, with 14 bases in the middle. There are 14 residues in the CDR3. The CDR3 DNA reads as TGTGCCAGCAGTTTTGAGGGGAGAGTCGACGAGCAGTACTTC. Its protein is CASSFEGRVDEQYF.

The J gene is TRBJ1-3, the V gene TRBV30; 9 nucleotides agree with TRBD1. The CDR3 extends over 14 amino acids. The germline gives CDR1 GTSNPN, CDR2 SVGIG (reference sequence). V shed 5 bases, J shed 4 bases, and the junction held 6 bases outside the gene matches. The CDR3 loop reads CAWGKQGAGNTIYF. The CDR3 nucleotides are TGTGCCTGGGGAAAACAGGGGGCCGGAAACACCATATATTTT.

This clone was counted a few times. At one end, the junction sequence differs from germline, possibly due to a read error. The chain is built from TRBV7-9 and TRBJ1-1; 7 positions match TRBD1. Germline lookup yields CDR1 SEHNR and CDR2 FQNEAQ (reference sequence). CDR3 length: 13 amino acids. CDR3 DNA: TGTGCCAGCAGTTTACAGGGGAACGCTGAAGCTTTCTTT. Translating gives CASSLQGNAEAFF.

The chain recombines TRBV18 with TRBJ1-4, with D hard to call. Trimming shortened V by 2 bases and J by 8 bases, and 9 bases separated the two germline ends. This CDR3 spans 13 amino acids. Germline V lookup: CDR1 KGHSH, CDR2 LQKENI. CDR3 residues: CASSPGIREKLFF. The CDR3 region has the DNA TGTGCCAGCTCACCAGGGATTCGCGAAAAACTGTTTTTT. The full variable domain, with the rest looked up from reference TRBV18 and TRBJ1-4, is NAGVMQNPRHLVRRRGQEARLRCSPMKGHSHVYWYRQLPEEGLKFMVYLQKENIIDESGMPKERFSAEFPKEGPSILRIQQVVRGDSAAYFCASSPGIREKLFFGSGTQLSVL.

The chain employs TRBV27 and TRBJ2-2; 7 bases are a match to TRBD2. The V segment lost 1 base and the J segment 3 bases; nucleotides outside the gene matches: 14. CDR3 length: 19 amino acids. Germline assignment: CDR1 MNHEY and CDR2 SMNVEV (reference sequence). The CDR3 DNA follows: TGTGCCAGCAGTTTATTTCGCCGGCGGGGGAAAGGGGACACCGGGGAGCTGTTTTTT. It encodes CASSLFRRRGKGDTGELFF.

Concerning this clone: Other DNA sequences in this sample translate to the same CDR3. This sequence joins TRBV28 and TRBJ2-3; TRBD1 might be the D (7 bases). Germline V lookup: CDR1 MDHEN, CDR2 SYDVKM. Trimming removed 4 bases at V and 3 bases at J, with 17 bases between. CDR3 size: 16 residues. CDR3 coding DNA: TGTGCCAGCAGTTCGAGACAGGGAGGTCGAACAGATACGCAGTATTTT. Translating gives CASSSRQGGRTDTQYF.

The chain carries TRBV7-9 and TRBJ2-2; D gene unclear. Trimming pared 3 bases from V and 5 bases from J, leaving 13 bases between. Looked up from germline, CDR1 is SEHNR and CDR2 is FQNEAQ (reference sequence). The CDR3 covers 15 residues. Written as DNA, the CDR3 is TGTGCCAGCAGCTTGGCTCAAATGGGGACCGGGGAGCTGTTTTTT. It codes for CASSLAQMGTGELFF.

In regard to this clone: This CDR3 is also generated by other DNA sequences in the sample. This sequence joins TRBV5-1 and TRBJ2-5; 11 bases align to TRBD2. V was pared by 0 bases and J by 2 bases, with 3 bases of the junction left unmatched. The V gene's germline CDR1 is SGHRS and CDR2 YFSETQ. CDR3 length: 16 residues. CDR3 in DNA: TGCGCCAGCAGCTTGGCCGGGACTAGCGGACAAGAGACCCAGTACTTC. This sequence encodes CASSLAGTSGQETQYF. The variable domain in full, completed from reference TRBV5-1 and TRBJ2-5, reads KAGVTQTPRYLIKTRGQQVTLSCSPISGHRSVSWYQQTPGQGLQFLFEYFSETQRNKGNFPGRFSGRQFSNSRSEMNVSTLELGDSALYLCASSLAGTSGQETQYFGPGTRLLVL.

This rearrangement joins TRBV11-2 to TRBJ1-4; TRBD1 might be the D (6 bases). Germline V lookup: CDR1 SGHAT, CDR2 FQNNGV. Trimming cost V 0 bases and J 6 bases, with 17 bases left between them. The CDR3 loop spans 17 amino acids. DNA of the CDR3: TGTGCCAGCAGCTTAGACCCTCGTGGGGGGCCGGATGAAAAACTGTTTTTT. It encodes CASSLDPRGGPDEKLFF.

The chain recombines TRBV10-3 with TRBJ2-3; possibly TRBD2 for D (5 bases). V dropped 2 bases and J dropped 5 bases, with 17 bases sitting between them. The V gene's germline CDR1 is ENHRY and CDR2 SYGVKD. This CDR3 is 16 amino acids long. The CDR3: CAISENPAGRGDTQYF. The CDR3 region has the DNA TGTGCCATCAGTGAGAATCCGGCGGGTCGGGGAGATACGCAGTATTTT.

This CDR3 reads CASSESQGYGYTF. The CDR3 DNA follows: TGCGCCAGCAGTGAGTCACAGGGATATGGCTACACCTTC. This rearrangement joins TRBV10-1 to TRBJ1-2; tentatively, D is TRBD1 (6 bases). Germline lookup yields CDR1 WNHNN and CDR2 SYGVQD (reference sequence). The V end lost 0 bases, the J end lost 5 bases, and 7 bases lay between the germline ends. This CDR3 region has 13 residues.

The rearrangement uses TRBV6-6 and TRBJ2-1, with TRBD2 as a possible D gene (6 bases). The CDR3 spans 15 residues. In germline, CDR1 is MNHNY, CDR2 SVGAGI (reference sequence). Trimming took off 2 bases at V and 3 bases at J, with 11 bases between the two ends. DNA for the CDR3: TGTGCCAGCAGTTACGGAGGGTCACTCTACAATGAGCAGTTCTTC. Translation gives CASSYGGSLYNEQFF.

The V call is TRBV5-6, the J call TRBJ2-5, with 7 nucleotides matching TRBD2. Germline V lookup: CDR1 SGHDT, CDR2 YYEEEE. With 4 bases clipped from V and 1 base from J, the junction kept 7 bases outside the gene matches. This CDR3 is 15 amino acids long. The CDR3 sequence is CASSPGGKGQETQYF. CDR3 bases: TGTGCCAGCAGCCCCGGGGGGAAAGGCCAAGAGACCCAGTACTTC. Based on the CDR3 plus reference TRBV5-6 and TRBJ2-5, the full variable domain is DAGVTQSPTHLIKTRGQQVTLRCSPKSGHDTVSWYQQALGQGPQFIFQYYEEEERQRGNFPDRFSGHQFPNYSSELNVNALLLGDSALYLCASSPGGKGQETQYFGPGTRLLVL.

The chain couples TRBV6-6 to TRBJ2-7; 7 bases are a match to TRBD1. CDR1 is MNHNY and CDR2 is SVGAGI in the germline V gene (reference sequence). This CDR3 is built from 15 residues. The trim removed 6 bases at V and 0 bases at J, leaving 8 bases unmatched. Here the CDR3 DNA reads TGTGCCAGCAGGCCAACCGACAGGGCCTCCTACGAGCAGTACTTC. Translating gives CASRPTDRASYEQYF.

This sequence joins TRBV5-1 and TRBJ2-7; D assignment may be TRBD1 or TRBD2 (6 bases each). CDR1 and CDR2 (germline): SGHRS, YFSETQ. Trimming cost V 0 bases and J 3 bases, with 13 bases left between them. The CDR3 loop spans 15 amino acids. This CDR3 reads CASSLALGGIYEQYF. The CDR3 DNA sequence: TGCGCCAGCAGCTTGGCGCTGGGGGGCATCTACGAGCAGTACTTC.

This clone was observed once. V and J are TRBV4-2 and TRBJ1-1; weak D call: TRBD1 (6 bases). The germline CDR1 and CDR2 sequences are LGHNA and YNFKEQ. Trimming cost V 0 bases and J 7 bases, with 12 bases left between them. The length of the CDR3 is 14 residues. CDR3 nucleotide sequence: TGTGCCAGCAGCCAAGACCGGGGGCCCCGTGAAGCTTTCTTT. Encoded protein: CASSQDRGPREAFF.

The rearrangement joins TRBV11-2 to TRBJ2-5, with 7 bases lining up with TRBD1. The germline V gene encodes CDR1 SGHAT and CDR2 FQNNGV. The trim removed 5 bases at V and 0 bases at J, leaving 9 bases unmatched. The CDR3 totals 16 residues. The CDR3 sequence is CASSHRQGSYQETQYF. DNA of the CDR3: TGTGCCAGCAGCCACCGACAGGGTTCCTACCAAGAGACCCAGTACTTC.

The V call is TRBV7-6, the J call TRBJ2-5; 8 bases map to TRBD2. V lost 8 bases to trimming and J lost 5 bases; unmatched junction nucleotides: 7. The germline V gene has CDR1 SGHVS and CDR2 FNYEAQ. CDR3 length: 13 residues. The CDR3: CASSEREYETQYF. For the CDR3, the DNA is TGTGCCAGCTCAGAGCGGGAGTACGAGACCCAGTACTTC.

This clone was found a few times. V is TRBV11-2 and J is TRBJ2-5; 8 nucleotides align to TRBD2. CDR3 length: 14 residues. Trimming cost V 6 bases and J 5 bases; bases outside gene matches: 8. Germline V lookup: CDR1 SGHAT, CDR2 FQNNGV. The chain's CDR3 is CASRRTSGQETQYF. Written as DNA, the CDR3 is TGTGCCAGCAGACGAACTAGCGGCCAGGAGACCCAGTACTTC.

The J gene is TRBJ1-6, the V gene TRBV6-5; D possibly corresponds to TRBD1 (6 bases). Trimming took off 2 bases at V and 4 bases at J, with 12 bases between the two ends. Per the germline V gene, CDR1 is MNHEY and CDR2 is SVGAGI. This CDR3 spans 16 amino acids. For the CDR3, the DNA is TGTGCCAGCAGTTACCTCGACAGGTTGTATAATTCACCCCTCCACTTT. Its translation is CASSYLDRLYNSPLHF.

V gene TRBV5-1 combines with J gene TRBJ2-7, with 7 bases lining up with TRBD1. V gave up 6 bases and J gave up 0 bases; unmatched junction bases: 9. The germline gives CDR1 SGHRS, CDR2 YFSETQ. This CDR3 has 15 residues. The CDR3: CASTKSGTDSYEQYF. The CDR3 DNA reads TGCGCCAGCACTAAGTCCGGGACAGACTCCTACGAGCAGTACTTC. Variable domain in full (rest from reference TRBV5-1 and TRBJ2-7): KAGVTQTPRYLIKTRGQQVTLSCSPISGHRSVSWYQQTPGQGLQFLFEYFSETQRNKGNFPGRFSGRQFSNSRSEMNVSTLELGDSALYLCASTKSGTDSYEQYFGPGTRLTVT.

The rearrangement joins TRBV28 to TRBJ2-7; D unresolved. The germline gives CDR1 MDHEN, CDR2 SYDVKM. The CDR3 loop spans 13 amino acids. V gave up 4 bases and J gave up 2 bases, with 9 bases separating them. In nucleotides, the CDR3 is TGTGCCAGCAGTTCGACACGACCCTACGAGCAGTACTTC. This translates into CASSSTRPYEQYF.